The 32 T cell receptor beta chains listed next were all sequenced from one sample in a study of a mutant IDH1 vaccine in newly diagnosed glioma. Sample time point: week 11, during vaccination. What each vaccine dose contained was 300 ug of mutant IDH1 20-mer peptide, accompanied by topical imiquimod. Here immunoSEQ multiplex PCR was the method, and the copy in TCRdb shows in-frame clones only, minus some. The sample lists about 30,000 clones, roughly 89% occurring once. These receptors are not linked to any known antigen. The sample was PBMCs, taken from a glioma patient whose treatment included an IDH1 peptide vaccine. Source of these receptors: a man younger than 35 with glioma.

The chain has TRBV27 and TRBJ1-1; D may be TRBD1 (5 bases). The CDR3 is 13 amino acids. Looked up from germline, CDR1 is MNHEY and CDR2 is SMNVEV (reference sequence). V shed 2 bases and J shed 5 bases, with 9 bases lying between them. In nucleotides, the CDR3 is TGTGCCAGCAGTTTAGTGGGGGTAACTGAAGCTTTCTTT. This sequence encodes CASSLVGVTEAFF.

This sequence joins TRBV2 and TRBJ2-1; 8 positions agree with TRBD2. The germline V gene encodes CDR1 SNHLY and CDR2 FYNNEI. There are 14 residues in the CDR3. V was pared by 6 bases and J by 6 bases, with 7 bases of the junction left unmatched. The CDR3 DNA is TGTGCCAGCAGCGGGACTAGTCTGGGCAATGAGCAGTTCTTC. Its protein is CASSGTSLGNEQFF. The full variable domain, its missing parts supplied by reference TRBV2 and TRBJ2-1, is EPEVTQTPSHQVTQMGQEVILRCVPISNHLYFYWYRQILGQKVEFLVSFYNNEISEKSEIFDDQFSVERPDGSNFTLKIRSTKLEDSAMYFCASSGTSLGNEQFFGPGTRLTVL.

The rearrangement links TRBV7-9 to TRBJ1-2; a weak D match, TRBD1 (6 bases). Trimming left V 0 bases short and J 7 bases short, with 12 bases between. The CDR3 consists of 14 residues. The germline gives CDR1 SEHNR, CDR2 FQNEAQ (reference sequence). For the CDR3, the DNA is TGTGCCAGCAGCTTAGCGCGTGAGGGGGGTGGCTACACCTTC. It encodes CASSLAREGGGYTF.

This clone was observed a handful of times. One end of the junction fails to match germline, which may point to a read error. The chain couples TRBV14 to TRBJ1-1; tentatively, D is TRBD1 (6 bases). Germline CDR1 SGHDN, CDR2 FVKESK. The length of the CDR3 is 13 residues. The CDR3 DNA follows: TGTGCCAGCAGCCGAATCCCCGGGACACCGGTATGGTTT. Translating gives CASSRIPGTPVWF. Drawing the rest from reference TRBV14 and TRBJ1-1, the complete variable domain is EAGVTQFPSHSVIEKGQTVTLRCDPISGHDNLYWYRRVMGKEIKFLLHFVKESKQDESGMPNNRFLAERTGGTYSTLKVQPAELEDSGVYFCASSRIPGTPVWFGQGTRLTVV.

The chain employs TRBV7-2 and TRBJ1-1; TRBD1 matches 7 bases. The CDR3 covers 14 residues. Germline-derived CDR1 and CDR2 are SGHTA and FQGNSA. V lost 4 bases to trimming and J lost 0 bases; unmatched junction nucleotides: 2. CDR3 in amino acids: CASSSTGLNTEAFF. CDR3 nucleotide sequence: TGTGCCAGCAGCTCGACAGGGTTGAACACTGAAGCTTTCTTT.

By sample fraction, this clone is medium-sized. Other DNA sequences in this specimen translate into the identical CDR3. The chain is built from TRBV19 and TRBJ2-7; D remains unclear. The CDR3 is 11 residues long. Deletions cut 5 bases from V and 4 bases from J, with 6 bases between. Germline CDR1 LNHDA, CDR2 SQIVND (reference sequence). The CDR3 protein is CASSSRYEQYF. For the CDR3, the DNA is TGTGCCAGTAGTTCCCGTTACGAGCAGTACTTC.

The DNA for the CDR3 is TGTGCCAGCAGTTCGGGACTAGCGGAGACCTACGAGCAGTACTTC. This sequence encodes CASSSGLAETYEQYF. The rearrangement uses TRBV6-5 and TRBJ2-7, with 11 bases aligning to TRBD2. The trim removed 4 bases at V and 2 bases at J, leaving 4 bases unmatched. This CDR3 comprises 15 residues. Germline V gene data show CDR1 as MNHEY and CDR2 as SVGAGI.

A single count supports this clone. The CDR3 loop is CASSPRGGGNTIYF. The CDR3, as DNA: TGTGCCAGCAGCCCACGTGGGGGTGGAAACACCATATATTTT. J is TRBJ1-3 and V is TRBV7-2, with D perhaps TRBD1 (5 bases). Looked up from germline, CDR1 is SGHTA and CDR2 is FQGNSA. V lost 5 bases, J lost 3 bases, and 11 bases lay in between. The CDR3 contains 14 residues.

This chain connects TRBV29-1 to TRBJ2-1; 7 positions agree with TRBD1. Trimming cost V 7 bases and J 4 bases; bases outside gene matches: 10. The V gene's germline CDR1 is SQVTM and CDR2 ANQGSEA. This CDR3 has 14 residues. As DNA, the CDR3 is TGCAGCGGACGGGACAGTAGCCTATACAATGAGCAGTTCTTC. Encoded protein: CSGRDSSLYNEQFF.

The genes are TRBV28 and TRBJ2-3, with TRBD2 matching 9 bases. Germline V gives CDR1 MDHEN, CDR2 SYDVKM. The CDR3 extends over 14 amino acids. V lost 10 bases to trimming and J lost 4 bases; unmatched junction nucleotides: 9. The CDR3 nucleotides read TGTGCCATCACTGTAGCGGGAGACTCAGATACGCAGTATTTT. Amino acids: CAITVAGDSDTQYF.

V usage is TRBV6-1 and J usage is TRBJ1-1, with no clear D. V was trimmed by 6 bases and J by 1 base, leaving 6 bases between them. CDR1 is MNHNS and CDR2 is SASEGT in the germline V gene. There are 12 residues in the CDR3. The CDR3 protein is CASRAGNTEAFF. The DNA of the CDR3 is TGTGCCAGCAGGGCGGGGAACACTGAAGCTTTCTTT.

The CDR3 DNA sequence: TGCAGCGTACGGACAGGGAGGGCCGGGGAGCTGTTTTTT. Protein: CSVRTGRAGELFF. The chain combines TRBV29-1 with TRBJ2-2, with D perhaps TRBD1 (8 bases). CDR3 size: 13 residues. Germline assignment: CDR1 SQVTM and CDR2 ANQGSEA. V was cut by 6 bases and J by 6 bases, with 14 bases left in between.

This clone is a singleton in its sample. This chain joins TRBV27 and TRBJ1-3; D is unresolved. The CDR3 extends over 18 amino acids. Germline V gene sequence: CDR1 MNHEY, CDR2 SMNVEV (reference sequence). V was pared by 4 bases and J by 0 bases, with 19 bases between. In DNA, the CDR3 is TGTGCCAGCAGTTCCACCCCGGTGGAGAGGAGCTCTGGAAACACCATATATTTT. Its translation is CASSSTPVERSSGNTIYF.

The V gene is TRBV10-3, the J gene TRBJ1-1, with D possibly matching TRBD1 (6 bases). Germline V lookup: CDR1 ENHRY, CDR2 SYGVKD. The CDR3 extends over 15 amino acids. The V end lost 2 bases, the J end lost 0 bases, and 10 bases lay between the germline ends. For the CDR3, the DNA is TGTGCCATCAGTGAGAGGGGGGGCTTGAACACTGAAGCTTTCTTT. This encodes CAISERGGLNTEAFF.

The V and J genes are TRBV5-1 and TRBJ2-7, with TRBD2 matching 8 bases. Looked up from germline, CDR1 is SGHRS and CDR2 is YFSETQ. The CDR3 sequence is 14 residues long. Trimming took 4 bases from V and 4 from J; bases not matched to a gene: 7. The CDR3 is CASSHGGGRYEQYF. CDR3 coding DNA: TGCGCCAGCAGCCACGGGGGGGGAAGATACGAGCAGTACTTC.

CDR3 protein: CASSSKPTGTSHRTQYF. The CDR3 nucleotides read TGCGCCAGCAGCTCTAAACCTACCGGGACTAGCCATAGGACCCAGTACTTC. The rearrangement links TRBV5-1 to TRBJ2-5, with 9 bases matching TRBD2. Germline V gene lookup returns CDR1 SGHRS and CDR2 YFSETQ. The J segment lost 7 bases and the V segment lost 3 bases, leaving 16 bases of the junction unmatched. The CDR3 runs 17 residues.

The chain has TRBV20-1 and TRBJ2-3; no reliable D call. Trimming took off 8 bases at V and 3 bases at J, with 9 bases between the two ends. This CDR3 comprises 11 residues. In germline, CDR1 is DFQATT, CDR2 SNEGSKA (reference sequence). Here the CDR3 DNA reads TGCAGTCCCTTCGGAACAGATACGCAGTATTTT. Its translation is CSPFGTDTQYF.

J is TRBJ1-5 and V is TRBV28, with 10 bases aligning to TRBD1. This CDR3 is 16 amino acids long. The trim removed 3 bases at V and 6 bases at J, leaving 8 bases unmatched. CDR1 is MDHEN, CDR2 SYDVKM, per germline. The CDR3 bases are TGTGCCAGCAGTTTTACGGGACAGGGGAATAGTCAGCCCCAGCATTTT. As protein: CASSFTGQGNSQPQHF.

The gene calls are TRBV30 and TRBJ2-7, with a tentative D call TRBD2 (6 bases). The CDR3 loop spans 14 amino acids. V dropped 2 bases and J dropped 3 bases, with 14 bases sitting between them. CDR1 and CDR2 from the germline V gene are GTSNPN and SVGIG (reference sequence). The CDR3 bases are TGTGCCTGGAGTCCCCCGGGGGTGTTCTACGAGCAGTACTTC. This encodes CAWSPPGVFYEQYF.

The chain employs TRBV5-1 and TRBJ1-4; the D gene is possibly TRBD1 (5 bases). The ends were cut back, 4 bases at V and 4 bases at J, with 14 bases in the middle. CDR1 SGHRS and CDR2 YFSETQ come from the germline V gene. The CDR3 length is 15 residues. CDR3: CASSLRTTDNEKLFF. As DNA, the CDR3 is TGCGCCAGCAGCCTGAGGACAACCGATAATGAAAAACTGTTTTTT.

This clone was recorded only once. V usage is TRBV30 and J usage is TRBJ2-7; D possibly uses TRBD1 or TRBD2 (5 bases each). Germline CDR1 and CDR2: GTSNPN and SVGIG (reference sequence). There are 13 residues in the CDR3. Trimming left V 2 bases short and J 2 bases short, with 10 bases between. The CDR3 protein is CAWSQGVTYEQYF. As DNA, the CDR3 is TGTGCCTGGAGTCAGGGAGTCACCTACGAGCAGTACTTC.

The chain employs TRBV7-9 and TRBJ2-3; tentative D call: TRBD1 (6 bases). The CDR3 spans 15 residues. V dropped 5 bases and J dropped 3 bases, with 15 bases sitting between them. Germline CDR1 is SEHNR and CDR2 is FQNEAQ (reference sequence). CDR3 nucleotides: TGTGCCAGCAGCCCAGGGGCTAGTCATACAGATACGCAGTATTTT. It translates to CASSPGASHTDTQYF.

V is TRBV14 and J is TRBJ2-2; no reliable D call. The germline V gene encodes CDR1 SGHDN and CDR2 FVKESK. V was pared by 0 bases and J by 6 bases, with 5 bases between. CDR3 length: 13 amino acids. The CDR3: CASSQDDPGELFF. CDR3 nucleotide sequence: TGTGCCAGCAGCCAAGACGACCCCGGGGAGCTGTTTTTT.

This chain connects TRBV5-4 to TRBJ1-6; D is possibly TRBD1 (5 bases). Per the germline V gene, CDR1 is SGHNT and CDR2 is YYREEE (reference sequence). V lost 0 bases to trimming and J lost 9 bases, with 16 bases between them. The CDR3 covers 16 residues. CDR3 nucleotide sequence: TGTGCCAGCAGCTTGGGAGTCAGGGAAAAGGGTTCACCCCTCCACTTT. As protein: CASSLGVREKGSPLHF.

The CDR3 region is CASSSGSESYEQYF. The CDR3, as DNA: TGTGCCAGCAGTTCCGGGTCAGAATCCTACGAGCAGTACTTC. The chain has TRBV27 and TRBJ2-7; unclear D gene. The CDR3 has 14 amino acids. Germline CDR1 is MNHEY and CDR2 is SMNVEV (reference sequence). Trimming took off 4 bases at V and 1 base at J, with 11 bases between the two ends.

This clone was observed once. The chain is built from TRBV30 and TRBJ1-6; D is unresolved. V dropped 0 bases and J dropped 7 bases, with 10 bases sitting between them. This CDR3 has 14 amino acids. CDR1 GTSNPN and CDR2 SVGIG come from the germline V gene (reference sequence). Written as DNA, the CDR3 is TGTGCCTGGAGTGTACGGTCAGAAAATTCACCCCTCCACTTT. Translated, it gives CAWSVRSENSPLHF.

The rearrangement links TRBV4-3 to TRBJ2-3, with 9 bases that match TRBD2. Germline V gives CDR1 LGHNA, CDR2 YSLEER. CDR3 size: 16 residues. The trim removed 0 bases at V and 6 bases at J, leaving 7 bases unmatched. CDR3 sequence (DNA): TGCGCCAGCAGCCAAGATTATCTTAGCGGGAGTGATACGCAGTATTTT. This translates into CASSQDYLSGSDTQYF.

V and J are TRBV4-2 and TRBJ1-5, with TRBD1 as a possible D gene (6 bases). The CDR3 runs 15 residues. CDR1 and CDR2 from the germline V gene are LGHNA and YNFKEQ. The V end was cut by 3 bases, the J end by 7 bases, with 16 bases between. The CDR3 region is CASSQGRQAGQPQHF. CDR3 nucleotides: TGTGCCAGCAGCCAGGGCCGACAGGCCGGGCAGCCCCAGCATTTT.

The chain carries TRBV5-5 and TRBJ1-1, with 10 positions matching TRBD1. The CDR3 contains 12 residues. Trimming cost V 3 bases and J 10 bases; bases outside gene matches: 3. Germline CDR1 SGHKS, CDR2 YYEKEE (reference sequence). CDR3 residues: CASSYGTGAAFF. Here the CDR3 DNA reads TGTGCCAGCAGCTACGGGACAGGGGCAGCTTTCTTT. Full variable domain (remainder filled in from reference TRBV5-5 and TRBJ1-1): DAGVTQSPTHLIKTRGQQVTLRCSPISGHKSVSWYQQVLGQGPQFIFQYYEKEERGRGNFPDRFSARQFPNYSSELNVNALLLGDSALYLCASSYGTGAAFFGQGTRLTVV.

The chain links TRBV9 to TRBJ2-7; D is tentatively TRBD1 or TRBD2 (5 bases each). From germline, CDR1 is SGDLS and CDR2 YYNGEE. V was shortened by 4 bases and J by 2 bases, with 16 bases between the two germline ends. This CDR3 has 15 amino acids. The CDR3 here is CASSQGSEGPYEQYF. The CDR3 DNA follows: TGTGCCAGCAGCCAAGGAAGTGAGGGACCCTACGAGCAGTACTTC.

The rearrangement joins TRBV6-5 to TRBJ1-2, with D possibly TRBD1 on 6 matching bases. This CDR3 is 14 amino acids long. The ends were cut back, 4 bases at V and 4 bases at J, with 13 bases in the middle. CDR1 and CDR2 from the germline V gene are MNHEY and SVGAGI. The CDR3 here is CASSSSGVSYGYTF. CDR3 in DNA: TGTGCCAGCAGTTCATCAGGGGTGTCCTATGGCTACACCTTC.

This clone showed up just once. The rearrangement links TRBV5-1 to TRBJ2-7; 9 bases match TRBD2. This CDR3 has 17 amino acids. CDR1 SGHRS and CDR2 YFSETQ come from the germline V gene. Losses at the gene ends were 4 bases for V and 2 bases for J; bases not matched to a gene: 13. CDR3 coding DNA: TGCGCCAGCAGCGGGGGGCTAGCGGGGACCCCTCCCTACGAGCAGTACTTC. Protein: CASSGGLAGTPPYEQYF.